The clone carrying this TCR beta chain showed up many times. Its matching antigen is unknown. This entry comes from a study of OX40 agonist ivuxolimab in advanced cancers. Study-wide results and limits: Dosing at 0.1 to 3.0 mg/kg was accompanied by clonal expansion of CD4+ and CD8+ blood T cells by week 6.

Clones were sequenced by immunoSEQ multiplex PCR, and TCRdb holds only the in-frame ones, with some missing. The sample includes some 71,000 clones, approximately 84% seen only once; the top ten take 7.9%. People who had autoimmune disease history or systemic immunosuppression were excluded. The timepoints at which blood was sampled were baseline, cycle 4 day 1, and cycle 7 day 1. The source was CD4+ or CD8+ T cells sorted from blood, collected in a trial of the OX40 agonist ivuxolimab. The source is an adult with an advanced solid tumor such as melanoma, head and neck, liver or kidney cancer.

The CDR3 is CASSLGGVNEKLFF. The CDR3, as DNA: TGTGCCAGCAGCTTGGGGGGGGTTAATGAAAAACTGTTTTTT. The V gene is TRBV5-4, the J gene TRBJ1-4, with D perhaps matching TRBD1 (5 bases). The length of the CDR3 is 14 residues. Germline V gene data show CDR1 as SGHNT and CDR2 as YYREEE (reference sequence). Deletions cut 0 bases from V and 4 bases from J, with 7 bases between.